This entry concerns a single TCR beta chain. Its antigen is unknown. The repertoire was sequenced with immunoSEQ multiplex PCR; TCRdb's copy has only in-frame clones and lacks some. Among over 3,000 clones listed, around 62% were seen once. This sample was taken from a study of T cells in tumors after PD-1 blockade. Study outcomes and limitations: Clonal replacement, not reinvigoration, is suggested for expanded exhausted CD8+ clones after therapy.

Site-matched primary tumor biopsies were taken before and after PD-1 blockade. Germline V gene lookup returns CDR1 SGHAT and CDR2 FQNNGV. The CDR3 has 15 residues. V lost 1 base, J lost 6 bases, and 6 bases stayed unmatched. The receptor was isolated from a human donor with cutaneous squamous cell carcinoma. Source: tumor tissue, taken after anti-PD-1 treatment. The J gene is TRBJ2-7, the V gene TRBV11-2; 10 nucleotides line up with TRBD1. The chain's CDR3 is CASSLGGTGASEQYF. The CDR3 region has the DNA TGTGCCAGCAGCTTAGGCGGGACAGGGGCCTCCGAGCAGTACTTC.